The rows below give T cell receptor beta chains drawn from one sample of a study of blood T cell repertoires in COVID-19. TCRdb keeps only in-frame clones here, not all; method: immunoSEQ multiplex PCR. The data show approximately 150,000 clones, 90% to 95% seen once. The sample consisted of peripheral blood. The source of these receptors is a woman in her sixties or seventies with COVID-19, enrolled during active disease. Each CDR3 is given with its conserved first and last residue. Size tells how often a clone was seen (once, few, many) or the class of an expanded clone, and some rows leave it out.

>-|TRBJ2-7|15|TRBV10-3
CAISELEAGGREQYF
>-|TRBJ2-5|14|TRBV29-1
CSVLGSITGETQYF
>-|TRBJ1-2|13|TRBV5-4
CASSSDRVYGYTF
>-|TRBJ1-5|14|TRBV20-1
CSASGQGGGQPQHF
>-|TRBJ1-2|16|TRBV4-3
CASSQELGQGYYGYTF
>-|TRBJ1-4|13|TRBV19
CASEGGGEVKLFF
>-|TRBJ2-3|15|TRBV5-1
CASSPGWRGTDTQYF
>-|TRBJ2-5|14|TRBV4-3
CASSRDRGPETQYF
>-|TRBJ2-5|14|TRBV3-1/TRBV3-2
CASSLLRQGETQYF
>-|TRBJ1-1|14|TRBV27
CASSLSTGNTEAFF
>-|TRBJ1-4|14|TRBV5-1
CASSLWGFKEKLFF
>-|TRBJ2-7|16|TRBV19
CASSAEASGGTYEQYF
>once|TRBJ2-3|17|TRBV3-1/TRBV3-2
CASSQDIVGGAEDTQYF
>-|TRBJ2-5|15|TRBV13
CASSFVRGGVETQYF
>-|TRBJ1-1|14|TRBV5-5
CASSFDRIDTEAFF
>-|TRBJ1-5|15|TRBV5-8
CASSLRLGRRKAQHF